This T cell receptor (beta chain) was observed in a study of T cell responses to AZD1222 COVID-19 vaccine. Notes on the study in general: The study identified only six AZD1222 recipients as seropositive at baseline.

Some clones are missing from TCRdb's copy, which holds only in-frame ones; the method was immunoSEQ multiplex PCR. The sample lists 140,000 to 150,000 clones; 70% to 90% were seen once. Concerning this clone itself: What it binds is unknown.

V was pared by 4 bases and J by 5 bases, with 15 bases between. The CDR3 totals 14 residues. Germline CDR1 is MDHEN and CDR2 is SYDVKM. Sequenced material: peripheral blood, taken on day 0 of AZD1222 vaccination. The chain carries TRBV28 and TRBJ2-7; D perhaps matches TRBD1 (6 bases). The TCR originated in an adult in good health. CDR3 amino acids: CASSSPGTIHEQYF. DNA of the CDR3: TGTGCCAGCAGTTCCCCCGGGACAATCCACGAGCAGTACTTC.